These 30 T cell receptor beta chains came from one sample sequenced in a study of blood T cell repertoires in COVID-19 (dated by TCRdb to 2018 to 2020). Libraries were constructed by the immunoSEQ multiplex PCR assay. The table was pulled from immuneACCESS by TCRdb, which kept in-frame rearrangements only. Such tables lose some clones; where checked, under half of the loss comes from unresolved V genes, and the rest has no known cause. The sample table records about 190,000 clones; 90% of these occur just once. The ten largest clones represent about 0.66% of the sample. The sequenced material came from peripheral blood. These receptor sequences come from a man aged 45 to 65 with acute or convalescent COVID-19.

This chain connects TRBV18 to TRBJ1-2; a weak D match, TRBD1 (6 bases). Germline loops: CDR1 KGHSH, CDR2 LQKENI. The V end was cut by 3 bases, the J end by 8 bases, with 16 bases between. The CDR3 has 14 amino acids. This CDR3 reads CASSPGMGAGGYTF. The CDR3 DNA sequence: TGTGCCAGCTCACCGGGAATGGGGGCCGGGGGCTACACCTTC.

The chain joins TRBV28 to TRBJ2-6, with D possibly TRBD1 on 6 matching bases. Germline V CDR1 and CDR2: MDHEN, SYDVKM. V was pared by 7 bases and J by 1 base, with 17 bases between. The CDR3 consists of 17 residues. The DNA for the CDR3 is TGTGCCAGCAAGGATAGAACAGGGTGGTCTGGGGCCAACGTCCTGACTTTC. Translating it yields CASKDRTGWSGANVLTF.

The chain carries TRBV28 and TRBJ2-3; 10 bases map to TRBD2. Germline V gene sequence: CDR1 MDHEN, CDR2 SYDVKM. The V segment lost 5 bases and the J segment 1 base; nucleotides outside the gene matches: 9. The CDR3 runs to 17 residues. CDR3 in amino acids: CASSGGGGLAGTDTQYF. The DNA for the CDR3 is TGTGCCAGCAGTGGGGGTGGCGGACTAGCGGGCACAGATACGCAGTATTTT.

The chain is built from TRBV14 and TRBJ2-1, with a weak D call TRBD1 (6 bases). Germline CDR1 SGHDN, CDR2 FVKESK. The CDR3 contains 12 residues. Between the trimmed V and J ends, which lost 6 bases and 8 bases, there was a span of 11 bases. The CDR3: CASRHRDHEQFF. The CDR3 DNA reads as TGTGCCAGCAGACACAGGGACCATGAGCAGTTCTTC.

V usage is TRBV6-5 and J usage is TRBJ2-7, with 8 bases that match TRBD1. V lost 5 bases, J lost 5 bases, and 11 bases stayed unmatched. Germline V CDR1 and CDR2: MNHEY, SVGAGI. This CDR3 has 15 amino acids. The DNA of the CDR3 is TGTGCCAGCAGTCCCCGGACAGGGATCATCGACGAGCAGTACTTC. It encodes CASSPRTGIIDEQYF.

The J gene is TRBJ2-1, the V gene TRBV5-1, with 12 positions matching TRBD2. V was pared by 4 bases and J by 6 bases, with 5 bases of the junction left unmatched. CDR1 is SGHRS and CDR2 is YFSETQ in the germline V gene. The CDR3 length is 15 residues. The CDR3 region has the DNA TGCGCCAGCAGCACACTAGCGGGAGGCGGCAATGAGCAGTTCTTC. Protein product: CASSTLAGGGNEQFF.

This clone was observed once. Here the CDR3 reads CASSGWGDYGYTF. CDR3 coding DNA: TGTGCCAGCAGCGGATGGGGCGACTATGGCTACACCTTC. This rearrangement joins TRBV3-1 (or the pseudogene TRBV3-2) to TRBJ1-2; maybe TRBD1 (5 bases). Trimming removed 5 bases at V and 3 bases at J, with 10 bases between. Germline V gives CDR1 LGHDT, CDR2 YNNKEL (reference sequence). This CDR3 comprises 13 residues.

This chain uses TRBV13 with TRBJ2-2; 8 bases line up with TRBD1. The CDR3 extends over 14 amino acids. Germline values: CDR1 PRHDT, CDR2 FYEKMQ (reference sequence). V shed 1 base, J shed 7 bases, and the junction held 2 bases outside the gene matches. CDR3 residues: CASSLDRGFGELFF. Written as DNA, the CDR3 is TGTGCCAGCAGCTTAGACAGGGGGTTCGGGGAGCTGTTTTTT.

The CDR3 loop reads CASSLVVDRGGGEQYF. The CDR3, as DNA: TGTGCCAGCAGCTTAGTGGTGGACAGGGGCGGAGGCGAGCAGTACTTC. This sequence joins TRBV7-2 and TRBJ2-7; 9 positions agree with TRBD1. Germline trimming cut 1 base from V and 6 bases from J; bases unmatched to any gene: 10. Germline loops: CDR1 SGHTA, CDR2 FQGNSA. This CDR3 contains 16 residues. Combining the CDR3 with reference TRBV7-2 and TRBJ2-7 gives the whole variable domain GAGVSQSPSNKVTEKGKDVELRCDPISGHTALYWYRQSLGQGLEFLIYFQGNSAPDKSGLPSDRFSAERTGGSVSTLTIQRTQQEDSAVYLCASSLVVDRGGGEQYFGPGTRLTVT.

In DNA, the CDR3 is TGTGCCAGTAGTATAGGACTAGCGACTCCGAGCTCTGGGGCCAACGTCCTGACTTTC. As protein: CASSIGLATPSSGANVLTF. The rearrangement joins TRBV19 to TRBJ2-6; 8 nucleotides agree with TRBD2. Germline CDR1 reads LNHDA; CDR2 reads SQIVND (reference sequence). After removal of 1 base from V and 0 bases from J, the junction contained 8 bases not matched to a gene. The CDR3 length is 19 residues.

CDR3 nucleotides: TGCGCCAGCAGCTTGGAGGCTGTGACAGCCTACAATGAGCAGTTCTTC. Protein sequence: CASSLEAVTAYNEQFF. The gene calls are TRBV5-1 and TRBJ2-1; the D gene is possibly TRBD1 (5 bases). V gave up 0 bases and J gave up 2 bases, with 12 bases separating them. The germline V gene has CDR1 SGHRS and CDR2 YFSETQ. The CDR3 consists of 16 residues.

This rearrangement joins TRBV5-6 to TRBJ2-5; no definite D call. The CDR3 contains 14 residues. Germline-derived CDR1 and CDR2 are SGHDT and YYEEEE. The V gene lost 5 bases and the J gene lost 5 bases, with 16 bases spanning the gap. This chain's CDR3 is CASSVFNPVETQYF. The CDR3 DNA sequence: TGTGCCAGCAGTGTCTTCAACCCGGTGGAGACCCAGTACTTC.

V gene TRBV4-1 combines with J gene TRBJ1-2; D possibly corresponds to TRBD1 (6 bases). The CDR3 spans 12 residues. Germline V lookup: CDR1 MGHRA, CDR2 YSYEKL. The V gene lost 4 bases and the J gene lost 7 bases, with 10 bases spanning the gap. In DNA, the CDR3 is TGCGCCAGCAGCCTAGACAGGTCTGGCTACACCTTC. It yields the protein CASSLDRSGYTF.

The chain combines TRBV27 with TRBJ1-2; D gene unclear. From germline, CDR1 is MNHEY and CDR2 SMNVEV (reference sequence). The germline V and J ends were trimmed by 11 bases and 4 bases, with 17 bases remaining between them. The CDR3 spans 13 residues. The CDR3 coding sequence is TGTGCCTCCAGCGCCGGGGTGGCCTATGGCTACACCTTC. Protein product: CASSAGVAYGYTF.

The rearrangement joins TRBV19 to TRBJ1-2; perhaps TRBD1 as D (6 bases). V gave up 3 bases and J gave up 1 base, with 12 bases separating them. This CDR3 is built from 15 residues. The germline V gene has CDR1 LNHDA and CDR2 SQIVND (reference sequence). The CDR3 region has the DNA TGTGCCAGTAGTATCGCGGGGGGCCTTAACTATGGCTACACCTTC. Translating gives CASSIAGGLNYGYTF.

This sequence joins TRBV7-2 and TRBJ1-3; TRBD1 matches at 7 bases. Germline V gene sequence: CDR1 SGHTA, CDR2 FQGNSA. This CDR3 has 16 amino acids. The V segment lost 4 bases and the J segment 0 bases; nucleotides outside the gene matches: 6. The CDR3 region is CASSSKGTVSGNTIYF. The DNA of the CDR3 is TGTGCCAGCAGCTCCAAAGGGACAGTCTCTGGAAACACCATATATTTT.

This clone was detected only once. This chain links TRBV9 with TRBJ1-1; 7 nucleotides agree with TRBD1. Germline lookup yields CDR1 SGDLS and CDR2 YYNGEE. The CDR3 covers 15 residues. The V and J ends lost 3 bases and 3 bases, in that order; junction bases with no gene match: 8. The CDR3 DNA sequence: TGTGCCAGCAGCGGGGACGGGACAGCGGACACTGAAGCTTTCTTT. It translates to CASSGDGTADTEAFF.

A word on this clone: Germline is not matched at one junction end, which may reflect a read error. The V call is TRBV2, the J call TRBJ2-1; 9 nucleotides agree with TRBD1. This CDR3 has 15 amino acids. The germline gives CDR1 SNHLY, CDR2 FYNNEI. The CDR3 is CASSPGQGFDNERFF. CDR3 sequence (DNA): TGTGCCAGCAGTCCCGGACAGGGGTTCGACAATGAGCGGTTCTTC.

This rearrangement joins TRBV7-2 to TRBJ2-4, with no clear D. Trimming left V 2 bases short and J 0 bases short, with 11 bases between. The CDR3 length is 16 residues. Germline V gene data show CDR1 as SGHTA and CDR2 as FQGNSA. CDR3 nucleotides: TGTGCCAGCAGCTTACTTATTTATCGAGCCAAAAACATTCAGTACTTC. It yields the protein CASSLLIYRAKNIQYF. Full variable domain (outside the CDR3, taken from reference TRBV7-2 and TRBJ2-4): GAGVSQSPSNKVTEKGKDVELRCDPISGHTALYWYRQSLGQGLEFLIYFQGNSAPDKSGLPSDRFSAERTGGSVSTLTIQRTQQEDSAVYLCASSLLIYRAKNIQYFGAGTRLSVL.

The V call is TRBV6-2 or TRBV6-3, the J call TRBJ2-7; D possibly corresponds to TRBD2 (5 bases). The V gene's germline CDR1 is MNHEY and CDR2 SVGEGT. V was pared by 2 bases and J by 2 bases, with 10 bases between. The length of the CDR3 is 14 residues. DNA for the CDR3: TGTGCCAGCAGTTACGGCGGGCTAACCTACGAGCAGTACTTC. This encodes CASSYGGLTYEQYF.

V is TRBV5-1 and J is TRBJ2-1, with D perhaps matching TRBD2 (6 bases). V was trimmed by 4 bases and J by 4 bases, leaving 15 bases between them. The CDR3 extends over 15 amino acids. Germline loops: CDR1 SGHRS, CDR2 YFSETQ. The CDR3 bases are TGCGCCAGCAGCGCTGGGACTCAACCTTACAATGAGCAGTTCTTC. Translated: CASSAGTQPYNEQFF.

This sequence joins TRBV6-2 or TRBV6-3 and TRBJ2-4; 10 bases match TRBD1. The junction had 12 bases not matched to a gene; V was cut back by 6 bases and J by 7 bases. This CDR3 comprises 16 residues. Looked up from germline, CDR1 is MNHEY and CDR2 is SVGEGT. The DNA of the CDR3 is TGTGCCAGCAGCCCCCCGGGGACAGGGGTGGTCAACATTCAGTACTTC. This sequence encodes CASSPPGTGVVNIQYF.

CDR3: CASSQRLAGGQETQYF. Written as DNA, the CDR3 is TGCGCCAGCAGCCAACGACTAGCGGGCGGCCAAGAGACCCAGTACTTC. The V call is TRBV4-1, the J call TRBJ2-5; 10 bases are shared with TRBD2. The CDR3 contains 16 residues. Unmatched junction bases numbered 4, after V lost 2 bases and J lost 1 base. Germline V gene data show CDR1 as MGHRA and CDR2 as YSYEKL.

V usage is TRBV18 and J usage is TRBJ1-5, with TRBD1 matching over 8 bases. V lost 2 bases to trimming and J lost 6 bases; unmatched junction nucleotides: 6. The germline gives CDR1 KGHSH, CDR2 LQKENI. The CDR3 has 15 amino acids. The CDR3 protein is CASSPTPTGVQPQHF. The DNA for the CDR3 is TGTGCCAGCTCACCAACACCGACAGGGGTTCAGCCCCAGCATTTT.

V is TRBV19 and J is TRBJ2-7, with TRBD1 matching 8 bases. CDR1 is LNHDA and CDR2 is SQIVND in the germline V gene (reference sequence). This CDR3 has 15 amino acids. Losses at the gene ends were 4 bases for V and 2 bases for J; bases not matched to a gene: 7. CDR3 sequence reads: CASSRSSTGAYEQYV. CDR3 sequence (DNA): TGTGCCAGTAGTAGATCGTCGACAGGGGCCTACGAGCAGTACGTC.

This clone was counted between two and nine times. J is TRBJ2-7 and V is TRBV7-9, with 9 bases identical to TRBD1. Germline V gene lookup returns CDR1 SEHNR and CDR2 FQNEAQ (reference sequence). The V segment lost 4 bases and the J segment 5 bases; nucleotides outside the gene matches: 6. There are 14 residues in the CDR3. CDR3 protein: CASSSWDRAHEQYF. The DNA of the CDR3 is TGTGCCAGCAGCTCCTGGGACAGGGCCCACGAGCAGTACTTC.

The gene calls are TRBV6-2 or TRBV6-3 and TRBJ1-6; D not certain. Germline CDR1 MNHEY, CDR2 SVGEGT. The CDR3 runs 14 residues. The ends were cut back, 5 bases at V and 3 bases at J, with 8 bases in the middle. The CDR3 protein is CASSEVDYNSPLHF. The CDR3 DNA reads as TGTGCCAGCAGTGAGGTGGACTATAATTCACCCCTCCACTTT.

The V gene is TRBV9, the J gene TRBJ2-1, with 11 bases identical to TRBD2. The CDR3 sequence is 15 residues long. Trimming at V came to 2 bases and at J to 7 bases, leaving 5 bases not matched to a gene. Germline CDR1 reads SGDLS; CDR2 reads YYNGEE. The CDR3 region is CASSVTSGSWNEQFF. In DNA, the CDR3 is TGTGCCAGCAGCGTCACTAGCGGGAGTTGGAATGAGCAGTTCTTC.

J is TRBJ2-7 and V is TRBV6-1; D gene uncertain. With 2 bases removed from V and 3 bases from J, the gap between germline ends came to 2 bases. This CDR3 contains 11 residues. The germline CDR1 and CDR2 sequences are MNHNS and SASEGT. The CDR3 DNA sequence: TGTGCCAGCAGTGAACACTACGAGCAGTACTTC. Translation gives CASSEHYEQYF.

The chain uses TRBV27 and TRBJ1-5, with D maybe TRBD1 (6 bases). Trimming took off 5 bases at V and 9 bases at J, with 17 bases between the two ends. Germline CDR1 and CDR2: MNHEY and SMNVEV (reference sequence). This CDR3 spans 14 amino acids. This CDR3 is CASSLQGGNGPQHF. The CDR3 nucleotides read TGTGCCAGCAGTCTACAGGGAGGGAACGGGCCCCAGCATTTT.